A selection of T cell receptor beta chains follows, all from one sample in a study of OX40 agonist ivuxolimab in advanced cancers. Repertoires were generated with immunoSEQ multiplex PCR, while TCRdb's copy carries only in-frame clones and drops some. Of about 56,000 clones detected, about 80% appear once; the ten largest clones hold less than 4.5%. Source: CD4+ or CD8+ T cells sorted from blood, taken in a trial of the OX40 agonist ivuxolimab. Every receptor here comes from an adult with an advanced solid tumor such as melanoma, head and neck, liver or kidney cancer. Both conserved end residues are part of each CDR3. Each record gives: V gene, CDR3 length, clone size, D gene, J gene, CDR3 protein, CDR3 DNA. D genes are given only for firm matches. Clone size, where shown, is once, few, many, or a class for clones that have expanded.

TRBV19	12	.	.	TRBJ1-2	CASKPQNYGYTF	TGTGCCAGTAAGCCCCAGAACTATGGCTACACCTTC
TRBV10-3	16	once	.	TRBJ2-3	CAISESTRGATDTQYF	TGTGCCATCAGTGAGTCGACCAGGGGGGCCACAGATACGCAGTATTTT
TRBV18	14	few	.	TRBJ1-2	CASSPLDNDYGYTF	TGTGCCAGCTCACCGCTCGACAACGACTATGGCTACACCTTC
TRBV7-7	14	.	TRBD1	TRBJ2-1	CASSPDRNNNEQFF	TGTGCCAGCAGCCCGGACAGGAATAACAATGAGCAGTTCTTC
TRBV9	18	.	TRBD2	TRBJ2-5	CASSARGLAGPPLGTQYF	TGTGCCAGCAGCGCGAGGGGACTAGCGGGGCCCCCGTTGGGGACCCAGTACTTC
TRBV19	15	.	TRBD2	TRBJ2-1	CASSIATSGIDEQFF	TGTGCCAGTAGTATAGCGACTAGCGGGATTGATGAGCAGTTCTTC
TRBV20-1	11	.	TRBD1	TRBJ2-7	CSAQDRAEQYF	TGCAGTGCTCAGGACAGGGCCGAGCAGTACTTC
TRBV5-1	15	.	TRBD2	TRBJ2-5	CASVRSGNREETQYF	TGCGCCAGCGTGCGTAGCGGGAATAGAGAAGAGACCCAGTACTTC
TRBV7-2	12	.	TRBD2	TRBJ2-5	CASSSSAGEQYF	TGTGCCAGCAGCTCCTCAGCGGGGGAGCAGTACTTC
TRBV13	11	.	.	TRBJ2-5	CASSGQETQYF	TGTGCCAGCAGCGGCCAAGAGACCCAGTACTTC
TRBV6-6	13	few	.	TRBJ1-5	CASSQGPNQPQHF	TGTGCCAGCAGCCAGGGTCCCAATCAGCCCCAGCATTTT
TRBV4-1	13	.	.	TRBJ1-1	CASKLVGGTEAFF	TGCGCCAGCAAGCTAGTGGGAGGCACTGAAGCTTTCTTT
TRBV6-1	12	.	.	TRBJ1-2	CASSGDLYGYTF	TGTGCCAGCAGTGGGGACCTATATGGCTACACCTTC
TRBV7-9	18	.	.	TRBJ1-3	CASSLDPGRVPSGNTIYF	TGTGCCAGCAGCTTAGACCCGGGCAGGGTCCCCTCTGGAAACACCATATATTTT
TRBV30	14	.	.	TRBJ1-5	CAWSSQGTNQPQHF	TGTGCCTGGAGTTCGCAGGGAACTAATCAGCCCCAGCATTTT
TRBV11-2	14	once	.	TRBJ2-1	CASSSGLKGGEQFF	TGTGCCAGCAGCTCGGGACTAAAGGGGGGTGAGCAGTTCTTC
TRBV7-2	15	.	.	TRBJ1-3	CASSSTVKRGNTIYF	TGTGCCAGCAGCTCGACAGTTAAGCGGGGAAACACCATATATTTT
TRBV10-2	14	few	.	TRBJ1-5	CASSDGDIGQPQHF	TGCGCCAGCAGTGATGGGGACATAGGTCAGCCCCAGCATTTT
TRBV5-1	15	.	.	TRBJ2-7	CASSFLGGSSYEQYF	TGCGCCAGCAGCTTTCTTGGGGGTAGCTCCTACGAGCAGTACTTC
TRBV5-1	14	.	.	TRBJ2-3	CASSFGLYTDTQYF	TGCGCCAGCAGCTTCGGGCTATACACAGATACGCAGTATTTT
TRBV5-5	14	.	.	TRBJ2-7	CASSSGAASYEQYF	TGTGCCAGCAGCTCGGGGGCAGCATCCTACGAGCAGTACTTC
TRBV28	11	.	.	TRBJ2-7	CASSRRYEQYF	TGTGCCAGCAGCCGACGCTACGAGCAGTACTTC
TRBV28	14	.	TRBD1	TRBJ2-2	CASSFQGATGELFF	TGTGCCAGCAGTTTCCAGGGGGCTACCGGGGAGCTGTTTTTT
TRBV9	15	.	.	TRBJ1-6	CASSVEGLNNSPLHF	TGTGCCAGCAGCGTAGAGGGGCTGAACAATTCACCCCTCCACTTT
TRBV19	12	.	.	TRBJ1-1	CASRDRTTEAFF	TGTGCCAGTAGAGACAGGACGACTGAAGCTTTCTTT
TRBV5-8	16	.	.	TRBJ1-1	CASSLIIRESNTEAFF	TGTGCCAGCAGCTTGATTATTCGGGAGTCGAACACTGAAGCTTTCTTT